This TCR beta chain was sequenced for a study of human T cells and chemical hapten exposure. Overall study: Diphenylcyclopropenone doses were given weekly to the scalps of patients across the roughly 25-week study.

The time point was: patch test 3, about 24 weeks after DPC sensitization. Specified treatment: therapeutic diphenylcyclopropenone sensitization with weekly scalp DPC. Total RNA was extracted from unfractionated whole blood. Broader study findings: Once DPC sensitization occurred, TCRs above 1 in 1000 frequency showed no change. There was a positive correlation between PT1 expanded TCR counts and patch test score.

Each CDR3 protein is one row after TCRdb ran MiXCR on the RACE reads. The sample has about 82,000 distinct CDR3 sequences, 10% to 15% seen once. With regard to this clonotype: Its antigen is unknown.

V was clipped by 4 bases and J by 5 bases, with 15 bases between them. The germline V gene encodes CDR1 SGHRS and CDR2 YFSETQ. There are 14 residues in the CDR3. Sequencing was performed on whole blood, taken in connection with sensitization to the hapten diphenylcyclopropenone (DPC). V usage is TRBV5-1 and J usage is TRBJ1-2; tentatively, D is TRBD1 (6 bases). The origin of this receptor is a woman between 45 and 65 years old with alopecia areata. Some clones in this sample may be carry-over from other donors' samples. CDR3 DNA: TGCGCCAGCAGCCTAAACTCAGGACAGTATGGCTACACCTTC. It encodes CASSLNSGQYGYTF.